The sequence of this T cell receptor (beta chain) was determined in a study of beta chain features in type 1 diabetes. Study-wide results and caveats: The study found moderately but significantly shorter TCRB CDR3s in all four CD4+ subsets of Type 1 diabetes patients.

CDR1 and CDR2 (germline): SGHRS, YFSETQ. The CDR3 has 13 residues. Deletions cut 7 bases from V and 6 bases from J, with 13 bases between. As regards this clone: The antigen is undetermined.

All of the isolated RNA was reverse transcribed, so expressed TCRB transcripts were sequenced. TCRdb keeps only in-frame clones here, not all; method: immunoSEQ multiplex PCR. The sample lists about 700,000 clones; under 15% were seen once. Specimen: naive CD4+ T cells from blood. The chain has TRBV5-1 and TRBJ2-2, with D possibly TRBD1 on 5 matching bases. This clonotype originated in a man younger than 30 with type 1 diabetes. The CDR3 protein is CASGQDRAGELFF. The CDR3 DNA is TGCGCCAGCGGACAAGACCGGGCCGGGGAGCTGTTTTTT.